This note documents a single T cell receptor beta chain sequence. What it binds is unknown. This sample is part of a study of siplizumab effects on memory and regulatory T cells. V was pared by 4 bases and J by 4 bases, with 16 bases between. The CDR3 is 15 residues long. Germline-derived CDR1 and CDR2 are SEHNR and FQNEAQ (reference sequence). The study assayed around 9.2 x 10^4 TCR templates per sample. TCRdb's table, derived via immunoSEQ multiplex PCR, lists solely in-frame clones and lacks some. The data hold over 85,000 clones, with 90% to 95% observed a single time. General study findings and limits: Controls showed an average of around 25% Treg-derived mappable alloreactive CD4+ clones, while siplizumab showed about 69%. Memory cells seemed less diverse than naive T cells, which also seemed major contributors to the alloresponse.

V and J are TRBV7-9 and TRBJ2-5; a weak D match, TRBD2 (6 bases). The receptor was isolated from a human donor in good health. Sequencing was carried out using CD4+ T cells sorted from blood. Written as DNA, the CDR3 is TGTGCCAGCAGCTCACGGGCGGGATCCCTAGAGACCCAGTACTTC. Translating it yields CASSSRAGSLETQYF.